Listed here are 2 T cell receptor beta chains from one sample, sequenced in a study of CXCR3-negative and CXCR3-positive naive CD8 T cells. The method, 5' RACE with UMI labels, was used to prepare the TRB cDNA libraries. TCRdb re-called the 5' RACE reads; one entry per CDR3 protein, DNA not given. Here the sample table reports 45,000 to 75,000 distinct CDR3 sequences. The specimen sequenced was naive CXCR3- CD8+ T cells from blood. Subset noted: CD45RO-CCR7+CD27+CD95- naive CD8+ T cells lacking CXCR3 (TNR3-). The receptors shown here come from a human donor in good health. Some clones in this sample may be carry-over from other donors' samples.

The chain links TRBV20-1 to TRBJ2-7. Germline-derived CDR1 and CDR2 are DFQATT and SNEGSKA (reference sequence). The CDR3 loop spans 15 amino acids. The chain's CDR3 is CSARDQWAALREQYF.

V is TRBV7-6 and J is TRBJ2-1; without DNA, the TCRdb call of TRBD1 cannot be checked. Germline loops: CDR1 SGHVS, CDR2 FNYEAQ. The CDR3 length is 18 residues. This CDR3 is CASSLVGAQGVSYNEQFF.